This T cell receptor (beta chain) was sequenced during a study of shared clonotypes between healthy human individuals. Notes on the study in general: Non-shared clonotypes had lower generation probabilities than those shared by all four donors. An effect of sequencing depth on clonotype sharing among donors was expected. Rarefaction revealed incomplete sorted-subset sequencing despite large depth.

The germline CDR1 and CDR2 sequences are MNHEY and SVGAGI. This CDR3 has 12 residues. The germline V and J ends were trimmed by 6 bases and 5 bases, with 10 bases remaining between them. Replicate PCRs from sorted subsets contained approximately 190 ng DNA, which is roughly 30,000 T cell genomes. The method was immunoSEQ multiplex PCR; TCRdb's version includes in-frame clones alone and lacks a portion of them. The sample records about 710,000 clones, around three quarters being singletons. With respect to this clone: Its antigen is unidentified.

The sequenced material came from memory CD4+ T cells sorted from blood. Subset here: CD45RA-negative fraction. The chain carries TRBV6-5 and TRBJ1-1, with D uncertain. This sequence was found in a woman aged 25 to 39 in good health. The CDR3 bases are TGTGCCAGCAGCCCTTTGGGTACTGAAGCTTTCTTT. Protein product: CASSPLGTEAFF.